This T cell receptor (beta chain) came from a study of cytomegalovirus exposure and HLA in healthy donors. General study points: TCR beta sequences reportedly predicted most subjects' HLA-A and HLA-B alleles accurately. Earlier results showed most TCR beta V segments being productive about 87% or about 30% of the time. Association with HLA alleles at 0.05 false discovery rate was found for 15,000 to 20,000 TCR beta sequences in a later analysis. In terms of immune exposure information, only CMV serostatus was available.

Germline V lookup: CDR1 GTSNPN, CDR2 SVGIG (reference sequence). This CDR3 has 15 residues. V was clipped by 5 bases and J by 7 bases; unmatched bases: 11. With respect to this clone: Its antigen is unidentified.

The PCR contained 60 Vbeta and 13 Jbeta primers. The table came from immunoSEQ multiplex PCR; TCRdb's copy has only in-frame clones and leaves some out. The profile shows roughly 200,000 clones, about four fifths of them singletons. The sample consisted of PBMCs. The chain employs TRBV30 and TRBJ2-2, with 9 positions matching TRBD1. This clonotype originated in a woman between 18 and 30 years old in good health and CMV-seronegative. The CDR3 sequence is CAWSQDRGGGGELFF. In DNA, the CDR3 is TGTGCCTGGTCCCAGGACAGGGGAGGTGGCGGGGAGCTGTTTTTT.